This T cell receptor beta chain appears in the sequencing data of a study of cytomegalovirus exposure and HLA in healthy donors. Whole-study findings and limits: The authors judged a highly shared variant cluster likely a sequencing artifact. It emerged from a later analysis that several of the most significant clusters appeared to be linked to common viral pathogens.

Trimming removed 5 bases from V and 3 bases from J; junction bases left unmatched: 8. Germline V gene sequence: CDR1 MNHEY, CDR2 SVGAGI. This CDR3 region has 15 residues. In regard to this clone: Its antigen is unknown.

PCR involved 60 Vbeta and 13 Jbeta primers. The protocol was immunoSEQ multiplex PCR, while the TCRdb copy is restricted to in-frame clones and leaves out a portion. This table has under 150,000 clones, about four fifths appearing once. The TCR was taken from a woman in her thirties or forties in good health and CMV-seropositive. The J gene is TRBJ1-2, the V gene TRBV6-5; 8 positions match TRBD1. Sequenced input: PBMCs. This CDR3 reads CASSVEDRVYYGYTF. DNA of the CDR3: TGTGCCAGCAGTGTAGAGGACAGGGTGTACTATGGCTACACCTTC.